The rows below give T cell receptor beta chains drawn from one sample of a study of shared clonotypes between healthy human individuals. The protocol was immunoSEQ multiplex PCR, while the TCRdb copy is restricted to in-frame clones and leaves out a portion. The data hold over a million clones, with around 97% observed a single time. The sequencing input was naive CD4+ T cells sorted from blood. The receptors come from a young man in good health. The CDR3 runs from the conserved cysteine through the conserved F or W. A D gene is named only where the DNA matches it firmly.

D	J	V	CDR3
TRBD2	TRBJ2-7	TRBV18	CASSSLPASGMSSYEQYF
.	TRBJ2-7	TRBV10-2	CASKDSASYEQYF
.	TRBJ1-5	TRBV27	CASSTGTYQPQHF
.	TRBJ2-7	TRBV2	CASMKDYTSSYEQYF
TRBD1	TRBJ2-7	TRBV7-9	CASSSTNRGSAYEQYF
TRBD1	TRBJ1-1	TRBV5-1	CASSLDGQGGTEAFF
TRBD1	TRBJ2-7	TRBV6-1	CASSEDRGYEQYF
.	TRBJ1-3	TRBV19	CASSIAGRASGNTIYF
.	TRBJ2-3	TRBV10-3	CAISLGQSGTDTQYF
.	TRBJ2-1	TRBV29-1	CSVEGPSYYEQFF
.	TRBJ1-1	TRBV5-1	CASSLLQGIGGNTEAFF
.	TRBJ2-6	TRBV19	CASTRDRFSSGANVLTF
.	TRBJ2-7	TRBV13	CASRWASSGGVYEQYF
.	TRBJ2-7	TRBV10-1	CASSVGSGYEQYF
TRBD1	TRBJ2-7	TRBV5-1	CASSWGTGNLYEQYF
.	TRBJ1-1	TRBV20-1	CSARKGTEAFF
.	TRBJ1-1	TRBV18	CASSPLIGERNTEAFF
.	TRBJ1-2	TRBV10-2	CASSELENNGYTF
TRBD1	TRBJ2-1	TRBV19	CASSNPGQTISYNEQFF
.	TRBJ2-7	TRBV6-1	CASSRVAAYEQYF
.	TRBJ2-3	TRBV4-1	CASSQGLDTQYF
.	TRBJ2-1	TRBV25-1	CASSDLRLNNEQFF
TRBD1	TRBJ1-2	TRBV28	CASSFLRQGARGYGYTF
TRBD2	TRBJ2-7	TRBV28	CASSLFRTSGSMDEQYF
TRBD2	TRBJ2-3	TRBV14	CASSPLAGVPDTQYF
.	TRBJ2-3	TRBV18	CASSIKVSTDTQYF
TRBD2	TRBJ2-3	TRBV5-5	CASTLSSGALDTQYF